The rows below give T cell receptor beta chains drawn from one sample of a study of T cell responses to AZD1222 COVID-19 vaccine. TCRdb's copy holds only in-frame clones and misses some; the assay was immunoSEQ multiplex PCR. In the table there are 180,000 or so clones, roughly 94% of which are singletons. Sample: peripheral blood, taken on day 0 of AZD1222 vaccination. These receptors originate from an adult in good health. Both conserved end residues are part of each CDR3. The D gene is left open where the match is weak. Clone size is given for some rows only: seen once, a few or many times, or a class if the clone is expanded.

NA | TRBJ1-1 | TRBV6-5 | NA | TGTGCCAGCAAAGAGTACAGTGGAGGAAACACTGAAGCTTTCTTT | CASKEYSGGNTEAFF
NA | TRBJ1-4 | TRBV29-1 | TRBD1 | TGCAGCGTTGGTATCGGACAGGGGGTGGAACTGTTTTTT | CSVGIGQGVELFF
NA | TRBJ1-1 | TRBV27 | NA | TGTGCCAGTCTTTCCCGGTATAGCACTGAAGCTTTCTTT | CASLSRYSTEAFF
NA | TRBJ1-1 | TRBV19 | NA | TGTGCCAGTAGTATAGCGGTGAACACTGAAGCTTTCTTT | CASSIAVNTEAFF
once | TRBJ2-5 | TRBV6-5 | NA | TGTGCCAGCAGTTACGCCGGGTCTCAAGAGACCCAGTACTTC | CASSYAGSQETQYF
NA | TRBJ2-1 | TRBV24-1 | TRBD1 | TGTGCCACCATGGGACAGGGGGTGAGTGAGCAGTTCTTC | CATMGQGVSEQFF
NA | TRBJ2-2 | TRBV11-2 | TRBD1 | TGTGCCGGGGCACAGGGGGACACCGGGGAGCTGTTTTTT | CAGAQGDTGELFF
few | TRBJ2-2 | TRBV6-4 | TRBD1 | TGTGCCAGCAGTCCCCGGACAGGGGCCGGGGAGCTGTTTTTT | CASSPRTGAGELFF
NA | TRBJ1-4 | TRBV3-1/TRBV3-2 | NA | TGTGCCAGCAGCCCCCAGGGAGGGGTAGGTAAACTGTTTTTT | CASSPQGGVGKLFF
NA | TRBJ1-6 | TRBV5-1 | TRBD1 | TGCGCCAGCAGCTCAGCCGGGACAGGGACCTCACCCCTCCACTTT | CASSSAGTGTSPLHF
NA | TRBJ2-7 | TRBV7-9 | TRBD2 | TGTGCCAGCACCTCAACCTTGGGACTAGCGAGCCCCTACGAGCAGTACTTC | CASTSTLGLASPYEQYF
NA | TRBJ1-3 | TRBV29-1 | NA | TGCAGCGTCGGGGCGGGGGGCCCTGGAAACACCATATATTTT | CSVGAGGPGNTIYF
NA | TRBJ1-5 | TRBV6-5 | NA | TGTGCCAGCAGGGGATCGGAGCGTCAGCCCCAGCATTTT | CASRGSERQPQHF
NA | TRBJ2-7 | TRBV4-2 | NA | TGTGCCAGCAGCCAAGGACAGGACAGAGCCTCCTACGAGCAGTACTTC | CASSQGQDRASYEQYF
NA | TRBJ2-2 | TRBV5-4 | NA | TGTGCCAGCAACGGGGGGCAGGATGGTCGCGGGGAGCTGTTTTTT | CASNGGQDGRGELFF
once | TRBJ2-1 | TRBV10-1 | TRBD2 | TGCGCCAGCAGTGTCGGCTCGGGGGGTAATGAGCAGTTCTTC | CASSVGSGGNEQFF
NA | TRBJ2-7 | TRBV7-9 | NA | TGTGCCAGCAGCCCAAAGGGGACCAGAAGGGTGTACGAGCAGTACTTC | CASSPKGTRRVYEQYF
NA | TRBJ2-7 | TRBV5-1 | NA | TGCGCCAGCAGCCCGACCACTCCTTCCTACGAGCAGTACTTC | CASSPTTPSYEQYF
NA | TRBJ2-1 | TRBV2 | NA | TGTGCCAGCAGTGAAGGGCCTGAGCAGTTCTTC | CASSEGPEQFF
NA | TRBJ1-2 | TRBV20-1 | NA | TGCAGTGCTAGTGAACTTTTTACAGGGAGTAGTAGCTATGGCTACACCTTC | CSASELFTGSSSYGYTF
NA | TRBJ1-6 | TRBV2 | NA | TGTGCCAGCAACTCCCTGTCGCAGGTTAATTCACCCCTCCACTTT | CASNSLSQVNSPLHF
NA | TRBJ2-3 | TRBV4-1 | NA | TGCGCCAGCAGCCAAGATAGGAACCCGGCGGGGTTTCGCACAGATACGCAGTATTTT | CASSQDRNPAGFRTDTQYF
NA | TRBJ2-2 | TRBV5-1 | TRBD2 | TGCGCCAGCAGGTTACGGACTAGCGGGAGTGGGACCGGGGAGCTGTTTTTT | CASRLRTSGSGTGELFF
NA | TRBJ1-1 | TRBV28 | NA | TGTGCCAGCAGTTTCCCTAATATTGCTGAAGCTTTCTTT | CASSFPNIAEAFF
NA | TRBJ1-6 | TRBV19 | NA | TGTGCCAGTAGTATAGAGGGGGCACCCCTCCACTTT | CASSIEGAPLHF
NA | TRBJ2-3 | TRBV14 | NA | TGTGCCAGCAGCCAAGAATCACAGTTCGTGAGGCCGACGGTACAGTATTTT | CASSQESQFVRPTVQYF
NA | TRBJ2-2 | TRBV19 | NA | TGTGCCAGTAGTCCTCCACTAGCTTCGGCCGGGGAGCTGTTTTTT | CASSPPLASAGELFF
few | TRBJ2-1 | TRBV10-3 | TRBD1 | TGTGCCATCACTGGGACAGGAACCAATGAGCAGTTCTTC | CAITGTGTNEQFF
NA | TRBJ2-7 | TRBV7-4 | NA | TGTGCCAGCAGCTTACTCGGGAGTATGTACGAGCAGTACTTC | CASSLLGSMYEQYF
NA | TRBJ2-1 | TRBV2 | NA | TGTGCCAGCAGGGGGTCCAACGGCAATGAGCAGTTCTTC | CASRGSNGNEQFF
NA | TRBJ1-1 | TRBV5-6 | NA | TGTGCCAGCAGCTTGGCGCTGGGCGGTGAAGCTTTCTTT | CASSLALGGEAFF
NA | TRBJ2-4 | TRBV18 | TRBD1 | TGTGCCAGCTCACCACCTCAACAGGGGGTAGCCAAAAACATTCAGTACTTC | CASSPPQQGVAKNIQYF
NA | TRBJ2-3 | TRBV14 | TRBD2 | TGTGCCAGCAGCCAAATAGCGGGGGGAAACACAGATACGCAGTATTTT | CASSQIAGGNTDTQYF
NA | TRBJ1-4 | TRBV4-1 | NA | TGCGCCAGCAGCAGGGGTAACGATGAAAAACTGTTTTTT | CASSRGNDEKLFF
NA | TRBJ2-2 | TRBV10-3 | NA | TGTGCCATCAGTGAGTCTGGAGGCTCCGGGGAGCTGTTTTTT | CAISESGGSGELFF
NA | TRBJ2-1 | TRBV4-1 | NA | TGCGCCAGCAGCCTTGGTGGGGGAAAAGGGGGTACCTACAATGAGCAGTTCTTC | CASSLGGGKGGTYNEQFF
NA | TRBJ2-1 | TRBV5-5 | NA | TGTGCCAGCAGCAGGAGCAATGAGCAGTTCTTC | CASSRSNEQFF
NA | TRBJ1-1 | TRBV28 | NA | TGTGCCAGCACCCCGGGGGATAGGGGCGGCACTGAAGCTTTCTTT | CASTPGDRGGTEAFF
NA | TRBJ1-2 | TRBV5-1 | TRBD1 | TGCGCCAGCAGCTTGGCAGAGGGGGCTGGCTATGGCTACACCTTC | CASSLAEGAGYGYTF
NA | TRBJ1-4 | TRBV2 | NA | TGTGCCACCCAAGGGACGGATGAAAAACTGTTTTTT | CATQGTDEKLFF
NA | TRBJ2-6 | TRBV5-1 | TRBD2 | TGCGCCAGCAGCTTACTAGCGGGAGGACTGATTTCCTCTGGGGCCAACGTCCTGACTTTC | CASSLLAGGLISSGANVLTF
once | TRBJ2-1 | TRBV12-3/TRBV12-4 | TRBD1 | TGTGCCAGCGCCCCGGACAGGGGAAATGAGCAGTTCTTC | CASAPDRGNEQFF
NA | TRBJ1-3 | TRBV9 | NA | TGTGCCAGCAGCGTAGGGGGAGGAAACACCATATATTTT | CASSVGGGNTIYF
NA | TRBJ2-7 | TRBV4-1 | NA | TGCGCCAGCAGCCAAGGGCCCTTAATACGACAGTCCTACGAGCAGTACTTC | CASSQGPLIRQSYEQYF
few | TRBJ2-7 | TRBV5-1 | NA | TGCGCCAGCAGCGGAGGCAGTTCCTACGAGCAGTACTTC | CASSGGSSYEQYF
NA | TRBJ2-5 | TRBV24-1 | TRBD2 | TGTGCCACCAGTGACCCCTCGGGGGGTGAAGAGACCCAGTACTTC | CATSDPSGGEETQYF
NA | TRBJ2-7 | TRBV27 | NA | TGTGCCAGCAGTTTTGGTCGGGGCTACGAGCAGTACTTC | CASSFGRGYEQYF
NA | TRBJ2-5 | TRBV9 | NA | TGTGCCAGCAGCGGTGGGCGTGAGACCCAGTACTTC | CASSGGRETQYF
NA | TRBJ1-5 | TRBV28 | NA | TGTGCCAGCAGTCTACTCAGGGTGTATCAGCCCCAGCATTTT | CASSLLRVYQPQHF
NA | TRBJ1-4 | TRBV7-6 | NA | TGTGCCAGCAGCTCCAGGGGTCGCGGTTCAGAAAAACTGTTTTTT | CASSSRGRGSEKLFF
NA | TRBJ2-7 | TRBV29-1 | NA | TGCAGCGTTGTCGGCAGCCCCGGTGAGCAGTACTTC | CSVVGSPGEQYF
NA | TRBJ1-1 | TRBV27 | NA | TGTGCCAGCAGTTTACAGAGGGGGACTGAAGCTTTCTTT | CASSLQRGTEAFF
NA | TRBJ1-6 | TRBV5-1 | NA | TGCGCCAGCAGCCGGGAGGTAGGAGATTCACCCCTCCACTTT | CASSREVGDSPLHF
NA | TRBJ1-5 | TRBV27 | TRBD1 | TGTGCCAGCAGCCGAAAGGGACAGAGCGGTCAGCCCCAGCATTTT | CASSRKGQSGQPQHF
NA | TRBJ2-7 | TRBV28 | NA | TGTGCCAGCAGTTTGATAGCTTACGAGCAGTACTTC | CASSLIAYEQYF
once | TRBJ2-3 | TRBV14 | NA | NA | CASSQYVGLASTDTQYF
NA | TRBJ2-5 | TRBV28 | TRBD1 | TGTGCCAGCAGTCTTAGCCGGACAGGGGGCAGGGGGAGTTACGAGACCCAGTACTTC | CASSLSRTGGRGSYETQYF